These 20 T cell receptor beta chains came from one sample sequenced in a study of shared clonotypes between healthy human individuals. Sequenced by immunoSEQ multiplex PCR; TCRdb stores in-frame clones only, minus some. The sample carries approximately 2,000,000 clones, just over 90% recorded once. Terminally differentiated effector memory CD45RA+ cells were excluded by CCR7 positive selection of CD45RO-negative cells. The sequencing input was naive CD8+ T cells from PBMCs. The receptors were gathered from a man between 18 and 29 years old in good health. Some clones in this sample may be carry-over from other donors' samples.

This sequence joins TRBV28 and TRBJ1-2, with a possible D match to TRBD1 (5 bases). From germline, CDR1 is MDHEN and CDR2 SYDVKM. CDR3 length: 15 amino acids. V dropped 10 bases and J dropped 1 base, with 19 bases sitting between them. The DNA of the CDR3 is TGTGCCACGGACTTGACCGGACAAATTAACTATGGCTACACCTTC. Translating gives CATDLTGQINYGYTF.

This sequence joins TRBV4-1 and TRBJ1-1; D is possibly TRBD1 (5 bases). Looked up from germline, CDR1 is MGHRA and CDR2 is YSYEKL. The CDR3 is 17 residues long. V was cut by 3 bases and J by 0 bases, with 17 bases left in between. The CDR3 region has the DNA TGCGCCAGCAGCCAGGGGGGGTATACGTATCTGAACACTGAAGCTTTCTTT. This codes for CASSQGGYTYLNTEAFF.

V usage is TRBV19 and J usage is TRBJ1-1; possibly TRBD1 for D (5 bases). The CDR3 spans 18 residues. V was pared by 3 bases and J by 1 base, with 21 bases between. Germline CDR1 and CDR2: LNHDA and SQIVND (reference sequence). CDR3 residues: CASSMGVMRGPQNTEAFF. The CDR3 bases are TGTGCCAGTAGTATGGGAGTTATGAGGGGACCGCAGAACACTGAAGCTTTCTTT.

The chain couples TRBV7-9 to TRBJ1-4; 9 bases map to TRBD1. Germline lookup yields CDR1 SEHNR and CDR2 FQNEAQ (reference sequence). Trimming took 5 bases from V and 8 from J; bases not matched to a gene: 9. CDR3 length: 15 amino acids. The DNA of the CDR3 is TGTGCCAGCAGCGCGAGGGACAGGGTTGGGGAAAAACTGTTTTTT. It translates to CASSARDRVGEKLFF.

The genes are TRBV7-9 and TRBJ2-7; D not resolved. Germline-derived CDR1 and CDR2 are SEHNR and FQNEAQ (reference sequence). This CDR3 comprises 16 residues. V lost 5 bases, J lost 1 base, and 18 bases lay in between. The CDR3 sequence: CASSPTGRTASYEQYF. DNA of the CDR3: TGTGCCAGCAGCCCAACCGGACGGACGGCTTCCTACGAGCAGTACTTC.

The rearrangement links TRBV2 to TRBJ2-7, with 7 bases aligning to TRBD2. After removal of 4 bases from V and 3 bases from J, the junction contained 6 bases not matched to a gene. Germline V gives CDR1 SNHLY, CDR2 FYNNEI. The CDR3 runs 14 residues. This CDR3 is CASSVFAGDYEQYF. The DNA of the CDR3 is TGTGCCAGCAGTGTTTTTGCGGGAGACTACGAGCAGTACTTC.

In this sample, this clone turned up once. V usage is TRBV18 and J usage is TRBJ2-7, with a possible D match to TRBD2 (6 bases). Per the germline V gene, CDR1 is KGHSH and CDR2 is LQKENI. V shed 10 bases and J shed 3 bases, with 16 bases lying between them. The CDR3 extends over 13 amino acids. The DNA for the CDR3 is TGTGCCACGGAGGGACCTCCAAACTACGAGCAGTACTTC. It specifies CATEGPPNYEQYF.

This clone has only one observation. This chain joins TRBV9 and TRBJ2-1; the D gene is possibly TRBD2 (6 bases). Per germline, CDR1 SGDLS and CDR2 YYNGEE. V gave up 7 bases and J gave up 4 bases, with 15 bases separating them. The CDR3 has 14 residues. In DNA form, the CDR3 reads TGTGCCAGCTCCCCCGGAGGGATTTACAATGAGCAGTTCTTC. Translating it yields CASSPGGIYNEQFF.

In nucleotides, the CDR3 is TGCGCCAGCAGCTTGCCGCGGGAGGGCCGAACCGGGGAGCTGTTTTTT. It is translated as CASSLPREGRTGELFF. V usage is TRBV5-1 and J usage is TRBJ2-2; 9 nucleotides agree with TRBD2. The CDR3 is 16 residues long. Germline CDR1 and CDR2: SGHRS and YFSETQ. Trimming took 1 base from V and 5 from J; bases not matched to a gene: 6.

V is TRBV11-1 and J is TRBJ2-3; perhaps TRBD1 as D (5 bases). The CDR3 spans 16 residues. Trimming took off 3 bases at V and 5 bases at J, with 18 bases between the two ends. The germline V gene encodes CDR1 SGHAT and CDR2 FQDESV (reference sequence). CDR3 in amino acids: CASSFYRTTAGDTQYF. CDR3 nucleotide sequence: TGTGCCAGCAGCTTCTATCGGACAACCGCCGGAGATACGCAGTATTTT. The complete variable domain, with remaining parts taken from reference TRBV11-1 and TRBJ2-3, reads EAEVAQSPRYKITEKSQAVAFWCDPISGHATLYWYRQILGQGPELLVQFQDESVVDDSQLPKDRFSAERLKGVDSTLKIQPAELGDSAMYLCASSFYRTTAGDTQYFGPGTRLTVL.

This clone has a handful of counts. The chain uses TRBV10-3 and TRBJ1-1; a possible D gene is TRBD1 (6 bases). Deletions cut 4 bases from V and 6 bases from J, with 9 bases between. This CDR3 is built from 12 residues. Germline values: CDR1 ENHRY, CDR2 SYGVKD. The CDR3 reads CAISAGDPEAFF. In DNA, the CDR3 is TGTGCCATCAGTGCAGGGGATCCTGAAGCTTTCTTT.

The V call is TRBV11-2, the J call TRBJ2-3; perhaps TRBD2 as D (6 bases). Germline V gene data show CDR1 as SGHAT and CDR2 as FQNNGV. The V end lost 7 bases, the J end lost 6 bases, and 14 bases lay between the germline ends. This CDR3 is 13 amino acids long. The DNA for the CDR3 is TGTGCCAGCACCCCCCCTAGCGTGGATACGCAGTATTTT. Residues: CASTPPSVDTQYF.

The chain recombines TRBV11-2 with TRBJ2-3; D may be TRBD1 (5 bases). Trimming left V 5 bases short and J 0 bases short, with 15 bases between. Per the germline V gene, CDR1 is SGHAT and CDR2 is FQNNGV. This CDR3 spans 16 amino acids. CDR3 sequence reads: CASSPLTDSSTDTQYF. For the CDR3, the DNA is TGTGCCAGCAGCCCCCTGACAGATTCTAGCACAGATACGCAGTATTTT.

The chain carries TRBV7-9 and TRBJ2-7, with no clear D. Germline lookup yields CDR1 SEHNR and CDR2 FQNEAQ (reference sequence). Trimming pared 1 base from V and 2 bases from J, leaving 9 bases between. This CDR3 is built from 14 residues. CDR3 sequence (DNA): TGTGCCAGCAGCTTAGTCTCCCTACCCTACGAGCAGTACTTC. Residues: CASSLVSLPYEQYF.

Note on this clone: The identical CDR3 is also encoded by other nucleotide sequences in the sample. The V gene is TRBV27, the J gene TRBJ2-7; D uncertain. Germline V gene data show CDR1 as MNHEY and CDR2 as SMNVEV (reference sequence). The CDR3 runs to 14 residues. Trimming cost V 0 bases and J 0 bases, with 6 bases left between them. The CDR3 coding sequence is TGTGCCAGCAGTTTATCCGTTAGCTCCTACGAGCAGTACTTC. It yields the protein CASSLSVSSYEQYF.

This chain uses TRBV7-8 with TRBJ2-3, with TRBD2 identical over 14 bases. V lost 4 bases, J lost 0 bases, and 3 bases stayed unmatched. The CDR3 has 17 residues. Germline V gene sequence: CDR1 SGHVS, CDR2 FQNEAQ. CDR3 nucleotides: TGTGCCAGCAGCTCGGGACTAGCGGGAGTCAGCACAGATACGCAGTATTTT. Encoded protein: CASSSGLAGVSTDTQYF.

This clone showed up just once. The chain has TRBV7-8 and TRBJ1-1; 7 bases are a match to TRBD1. This CDR3 comprises 17 residues. Germline CDR1 and CDR2: SGHVS and FQNEAQ. Losses at the gene ends were 0 bases for V and 2 bases for J; bases not matched to a gene: 9. The CDR3 DNA follows: TGTGCCAGCAGCTTAGCGCCCCACAGGGGAGACAACACTGAAGCTTTCTTT. Its translation is CASSLAPHRGDNTEAFF.

V and J are TRBV27 and TRBJ2-5; D is undetermined. The V gene's germline CDR1 is MNHEY and CDR2 SMNVEV (reference sequence). There are 13 residues in the CDR3. The V end was cut by 5 bases, the J end by 0 bases, with 7 bases between. The CDR3 DNA follows: TGTGCCAGCAGTAGACACAACCAAGAGACCCAGTACTTC. It codes for CASSRHNQETQYF.

CDR3 loop: CASSLGLSGVGNTGELFF. DNA for the CDR3: TGTGCCAGCAGCCTGGGCCTAAGTGGGGTGGGGAACACCGGGGAGCTGTTTTTT. The chain couples TRBV7-6 to TRBJ2-2; D gene unclear. Trimming removed 5 bases from V and 1 base from J, with 20 bases in between. CDR1 is SGHVS, CDR2 FNYEAQ, per germline. The CDR3 extends over 18 amino acids.

J is TRBJ1-5 and V is TRBV7-2; D unclear. Germline CDR1 and CDR2: SGHTA and FQGNSA. This CDR3 spans 18 amino acids. Trimming cost V 1 base and J 1 base, with 17 bases left between them. The CDR3 is CASSLVEPGRWSNQPQHF. Written as DNA, the CDR3 is TGTGCCAGCAGCTTAGTGGAGCCCGGGCGGTGGAGCAATCAGCCCCAGCATTTT.